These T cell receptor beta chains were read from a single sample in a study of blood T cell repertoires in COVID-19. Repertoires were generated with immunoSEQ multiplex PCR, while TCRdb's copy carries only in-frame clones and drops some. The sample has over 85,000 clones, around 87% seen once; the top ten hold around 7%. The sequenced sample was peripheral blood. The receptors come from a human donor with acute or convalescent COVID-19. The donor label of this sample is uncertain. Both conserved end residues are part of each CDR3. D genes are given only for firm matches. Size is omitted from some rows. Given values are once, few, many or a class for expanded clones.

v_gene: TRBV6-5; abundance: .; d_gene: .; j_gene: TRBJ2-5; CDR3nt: TGTGCCAGCAGTGACTCGGAGACGGGTTTCGGGACCCAGTACTTC; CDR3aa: CASSDSETGFGTQYF
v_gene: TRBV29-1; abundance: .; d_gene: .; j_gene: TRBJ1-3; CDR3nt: TGCAGCGTTGTGGGCCCGGGGGGAACCTCTGGAAACACCATATATTTT; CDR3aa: CSVVGPGGTSGNTIYF
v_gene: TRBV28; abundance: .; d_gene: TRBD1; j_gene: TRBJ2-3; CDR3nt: TGTGCCAGCAGAAGTCCCGACAGGGGCGATACGCAGTATTTT; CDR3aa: CASRSPDRGDTQYF
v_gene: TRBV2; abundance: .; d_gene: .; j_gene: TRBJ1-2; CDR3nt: TGTGCCAGCAGTGCCTCCGGGACAACCTTC; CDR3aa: CASSASGTTF
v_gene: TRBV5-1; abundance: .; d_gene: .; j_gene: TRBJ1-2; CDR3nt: TGCGCCAGCAGCACCAGGGATTTGAACTATGGCTACACCTTC; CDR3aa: CASSTRDLNYGYTF
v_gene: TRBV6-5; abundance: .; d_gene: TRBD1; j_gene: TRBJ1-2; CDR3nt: TGTGCCAGCAGTTCTCTGACAGGGTATGGCTACACCTTC; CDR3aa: CASSSLTGYGYTF
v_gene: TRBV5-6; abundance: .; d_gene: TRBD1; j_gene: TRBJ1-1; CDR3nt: TGTGCCAGCAGCTTGGCACAGGGGGGAATTGAAGCTTTCTTT; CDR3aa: CASSLAQGGIEAFF
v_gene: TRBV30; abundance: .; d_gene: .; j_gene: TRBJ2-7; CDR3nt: TGTGCCTGGGGAGGGCAGCGGAAGTACTTC; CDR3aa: CAWGGQRKYF
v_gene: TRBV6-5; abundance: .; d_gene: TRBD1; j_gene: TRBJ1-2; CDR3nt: TGTGCCAGCAGTTACTTCCGGGACAGGGGGCGGGGGGGCTACACCTTC; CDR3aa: CASSYFRDRGRGGYTF
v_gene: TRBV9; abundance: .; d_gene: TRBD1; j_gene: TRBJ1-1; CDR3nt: TGTGCCAGCAGCGTTAAAACCGGGACAGCCACTGAAGCTTTCTTT; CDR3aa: CASSVKTGTATEAFF
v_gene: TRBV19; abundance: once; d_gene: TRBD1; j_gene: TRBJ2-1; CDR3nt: TGTGCCAGTAGTGTCACAGGGGCCTCCTCCTACAATGAGCAGTTCTTC; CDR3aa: CASSVTGASSYNEQFF
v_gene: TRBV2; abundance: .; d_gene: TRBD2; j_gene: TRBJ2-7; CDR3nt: TGTGCCAGCAGTGAAGATATAGCGGGGGGGCGCGAGCAGTACTTC; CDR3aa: CASSEDIAGGREQYF
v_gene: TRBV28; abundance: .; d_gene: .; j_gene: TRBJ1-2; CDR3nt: TGTGCCAGTACTCCTACCCTATTCTATGGCTACACCTTC; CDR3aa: CASTPTLFYGYTF
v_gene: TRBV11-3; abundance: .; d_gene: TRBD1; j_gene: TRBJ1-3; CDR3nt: TGTGCCAGCAGCTTCGGGACAGCCTCTGGAAACACCATATATTTT; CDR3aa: CASSFGTASGNTIYF
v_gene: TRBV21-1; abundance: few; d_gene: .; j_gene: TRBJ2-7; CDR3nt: TGTGCCAGCAGCAGAGACAGAACCTACGAGCAGTACTTC; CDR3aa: CASSRDRTYEQYF
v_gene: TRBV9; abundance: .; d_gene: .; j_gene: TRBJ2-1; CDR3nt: TGTGCCAGCACTCGGGGAGCCTACAATGAGCAGTTCTTC; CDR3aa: CASTRGAYNEQFF
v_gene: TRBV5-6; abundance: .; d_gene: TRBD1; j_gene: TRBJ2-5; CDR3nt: TGTGCCAGCAGCGTGGGGGGGACAGGGATTGGGACCCAGTACTTC; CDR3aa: CASSVGGTGIGTQYF
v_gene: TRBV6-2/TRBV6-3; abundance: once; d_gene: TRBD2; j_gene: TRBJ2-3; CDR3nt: TGTGCCAGCAGTCCCCCAGTAGCGGGGGTTACAGATACGCAGTATTTT; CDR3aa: CASSPPVAGVTDTQYF
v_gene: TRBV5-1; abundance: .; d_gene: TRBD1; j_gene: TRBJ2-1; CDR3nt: TGCGCCAGCAGCTTGATTGGAATACTCACAGGGGGGGAGCAGTTCTTC; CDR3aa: CASSLIGILTGGEQFF
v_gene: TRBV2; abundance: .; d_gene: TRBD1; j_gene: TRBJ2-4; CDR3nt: TGTGCCAGCAGTGAAGCCGGGACAGGGATTTATTTTACCAAAAACATTCAGTACTTC; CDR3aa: CASSEAGTGIYFTKNIQYF
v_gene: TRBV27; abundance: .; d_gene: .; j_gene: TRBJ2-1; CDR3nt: TGTGCCAGCAGTTCCTATGGGCAGGTAAACAATGAGCAGTTCTTC; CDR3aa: CASSSYGQVNNEQFF
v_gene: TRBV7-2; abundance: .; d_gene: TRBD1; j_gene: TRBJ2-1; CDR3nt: TGTGCCAGCAGCTTAAGGGACAGCTCCTACAATGAGCAGTTCTTC; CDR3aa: CASSLRDSSYNEQFF
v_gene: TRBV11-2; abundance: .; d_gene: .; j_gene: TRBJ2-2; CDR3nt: TGTGCCAGCAGCTCTACAGGGACCGGCACCGGGGAGCTGTTTTTT; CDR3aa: CASSSTGTGTGELFF
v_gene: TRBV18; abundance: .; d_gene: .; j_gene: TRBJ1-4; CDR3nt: TGTGCCAGCTCACCACGGGAGGATGAAAAACTGTTTTTT; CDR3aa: CASSPREDEKLFF
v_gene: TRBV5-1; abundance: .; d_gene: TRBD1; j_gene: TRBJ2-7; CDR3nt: TGCGCCAGCAGCTTAATAACAGGGGGTACCTACGAGCAGTACTTC; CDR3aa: CASSLITGGTYEQYF
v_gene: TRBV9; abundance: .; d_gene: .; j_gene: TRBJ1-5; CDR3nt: TGTGCCAGCAGCGTAGCTCCGGGGAGCAATCAGCCCCAGCATTTT; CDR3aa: CASSVAPGSNQPQHF
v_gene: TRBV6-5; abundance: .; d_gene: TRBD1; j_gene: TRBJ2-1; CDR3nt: TGTGCCAGCAGTTACTCGGGACAGGGGAACAATGAGCAGTTCTTC; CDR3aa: CASSYSGQGNNEQFF